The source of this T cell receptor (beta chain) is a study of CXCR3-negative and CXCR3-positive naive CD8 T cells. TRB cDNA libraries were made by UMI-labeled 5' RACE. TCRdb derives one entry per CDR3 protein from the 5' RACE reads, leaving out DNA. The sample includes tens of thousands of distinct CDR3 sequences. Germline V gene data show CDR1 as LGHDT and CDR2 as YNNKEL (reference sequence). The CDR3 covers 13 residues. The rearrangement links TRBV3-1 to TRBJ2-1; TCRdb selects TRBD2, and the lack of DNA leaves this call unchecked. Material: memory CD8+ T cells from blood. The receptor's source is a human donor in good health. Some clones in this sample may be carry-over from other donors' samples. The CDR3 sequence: CASSQDGGNEQFF.